Following are 24 T cell receptor beta chains from one sample sequenced in a study of T cell responses to AZD1222 COVID-19 vaccine. The assay was immunoSEQ multiplex PCR, and TCRdb's table has in-frame clones only and misses some. The top ten clones hold under 2% of a sample with about 120,000 clones, over 75% of them seen once. Here the sequenced sample was peripheral blood, taken on day 0 of AZD1222 vaccination. These receptors were obtained from an adult in good health.

This chain joins TRBV19 and TRBJ1-4, with D possibly TRBD1 on 6 matching bases. The germline CDR1 and CDR2 sequences are LNHDA and SQIVND (reference sequence). Trimming took 7 bases from V and 7 from J, leaving 13 bases between them. The CDR3 consists of 13 residues. The CDR3 bases are TGTGCCAGTATTGGGGGGGCGGCTGAAAAACTGTTTTTT. Translated, it gives CASIGGAAEKLFF. Full variable domain (remainder filled in from reference TRBV19 and TRBJ1-4): DGGITQSPKYLFRKEGQNVTLSCEQNLNHDAMYWYRQDPGQGLRLIYYSQIVNDFQKGDIAEGYSVSREKKESFPLTVTSAQKNPTAFYLCASIGGAAEKLFFGSGTQLSVL.

The J gene is TRBJ1-1, the V gene TRBV7-9; D is undetermined. Deletions cut 0 bases from V and 8 bases from J, with 4 bases between. The CDR3 is 11 residues long. CDR1 and CDR2 (germline): SEHNR, FQNEAQ (reference sequence). The CDR3 is CASSLAQEAFF. The CDR3 coding sequence is TGTGCCAGCAGCTTAGCACAAGAAGCTTTCTTT.

This sequence joins TRBV18 and TRBJ2-7, with a weak D call TRBD2 (6 bases). This CDR3 spans 15 amino acids. V lost 0 bases and J lost 4, with 13 bases in between. Germline loops: CDR1 KGHSH, CDR2 LQKENI. Here the CDR3 reads CASSPPSASGYEQYF. DNA for the CDR3: TGTGCCAGCTCACCACCTAGCGCCAGCGGGTACGAGCAGTACTTC.

The V gene is TRBV29-1, the J gene TRBJ1-2; D is undetermined. The CDR3 contains 12 residues. From germline, CDR1 is SQVTM and CDR2 ANQGSEA. The germline V and J ends were trimmed by 3 bases and 0 bases, with 5 bases remaining between them. The CDR3 sequence is CSVESTNYGYTF. DNA for the CDR3: TGCAGCGTTGAGTCCACTAACTATGGCTACACCTTC.

The rearrangement joins TRBV19 to TRBJ1-1, with D possibly matching TRBD1 (5 bases). The CDR3 has 15 residues. With 8 bases removed from V and 3 bases from J, the gap between germline ends came to 19 bases. Germline lookup yields CDR1 LNHDA and CDR2 SQIVND (reference sequence). CDR3 loop: CASRRTPAGYTEAFF. CDR3 nucleotides: TGTGCCAGTCGAAGAACCCCGGCAGGGTACACTGAAGCTTTCTTT.

This chain links TRBV6-2 or TRBV6-3 with TRBJ1-5; maybe TRBD1 (5 bases). Trimming removed 3 bases at V and 6 bases at J, with 15 bases between. The CDR3 extends over 15 amino acids. The germline V gene encodes CDR1 MNHEY and CDR2 SVGEGT. CDR3 in amino acids: CASSYRGRDRQPQHF. CDR3 DNA sequence: TGTGCCAGCAGTTATCGGGGGAGGGATCGTCAGCCCCAGCATTTT.

The V call is TRBV9, the J call TRBJ1-5; 10 bases are shared with TRBD1. Per germline, CDR1 SGDLS and CDR2 YYNGEE. V trimming: 5 bases; J trimming: 4 bases; junction bases outside the gene matches: 6. The CDR3 runs 15 residues. The chain's CDR3 is CASSLGQGTNQPQHF. In nucleotides, the CDR3 is TGTGCCAGCAGTTTGGGACAGGGGACAAATCAGCCCCAGCATTTT.

The rearrangement joins TRBV5-1 to TRBJ2-7; D unclear. Deletions cut 0 bases from V and 2 bases from J, with 3 bases between. The CDR3 has 12 amino acids. Germline CDR1 is SGHRS and CDR2 is YFSETQ. This CDR3 is CASSLVPYEQYF. The CDR3 coding sequence is TGCGCCAGCAGCTTGGTGCCCTACGAGCAGTACTTC.

The gene calls are TRBV3-1 (or the pseudogene TRBV3-2) and TRBJ2-5; no reliable D call. The germline V gene has CDR1 LGHDT and CDR2 YNNKEL (reference sequence). The V end lost 3 bases, the J end lost 1 base, and 3 bases lay between the germline ends. The length of the CDR3 is 12 residues. The CDR3 nucleotides read TGTGCCAGCAGCCAGACCCAAGAGACCCAGTACTTC. Translating it yields CASSQTQETQYF.

V is TRBV2 and J is TRBJ1-4; D call uncertain. The CDR3 length is 19 residues. V lost 6 bases and J 3 bases, leaving 26 bases between the germline ends. CDR1 and CDR2 from the germline V gene are SNHLY and FYNNEI. CDR3: CASRWWGKDYRGANEKLFF. The CDR3 DNA follows: TGTGCCAGCAGGTGGTGGGGAAAGGATTATCGAGGAGCTAATGAAAAACTGTTTTTT.

The chain links TRBV6-2 or TRBV6-3 to TRBJ2-7, with 9 bases that match TRBD2. Germline CDR1 is MNHEY and CDR2 is SVGEGT. V lost 4 bases to trimming and J lost 3 bases; unmatched junction nucleotides: 16. The CDR3 covers 18 residues. In DNA form, the CDR3 reads TGTGCCAGCAGTTCTTTGGGACTAGCTCCCCACTCGGGCTACGAGCAGTACTTC. Translating gives CASSSLGLAPHSGYEQYF.

This clone was counted once. The gene calls are TRBV5-5 and TRBJ2-7; D ambiguous. The germline V gene encodes CDR1 SGHKS and CDR2 YYEKEE (reference sequence). V dropped 0 bases and J dropped 3 bases, with 10 bases sitting between them. The CDR3 totals 14 residues. The CDR3 DNA is TGTGCCAGCAGCTTGGGACTCATAGGCTACGAGCAGTACTTC. Translated: CASSLGLIGYEQYF.

The gene calls are TRBV7-2 and TRBJ2-5; D tentatively fits TRBD1 or TRBD2 (5 bases each). Per germline, CDR1 SGHTA and CDR2 FQGNSA. The CDR3 loop spans 14 amino acids. Trimming left V 5 bases short and J 7 bases short, with 17 bases between. CDR3 protein: CASSRDRREVTQYF. CDR3 bases: TGTGCCAGCAGCCGGGACCGGAGAGAAGTGACCCAGTACTTC.

The rearrangement joins TRBV6-1 to TRBJ2-1; 9 positions match TRBD2. In germline, CDR1 is MNHNS, CDR2 SASEGT. CDR3 length equals 14 residues. V lost 0 bases and J lost 10; bases outside the gene matches: 4. CDR3 DNA sequence: TGTGCCAGCAGTGAAGCGCGGGGGGGCTTGGAGCAGTTCTTC. It specifies CASSEARGGLEQFF.

The rearrangement links TRBV5-5 to TRBJ1-2; no definite D call. The germline V gene encodes CDR1 SGHKS and CDR2 YYEKEE (reference sequence). Trimming pared 1 base from V and 6 bases from J, leaving 10 bases between. There are 13 residues in the CDR3. The DNA of the CDR3 is TGTGCCAGCAGCTTGCCGGGTAGGGATGGCTACACCTTC. Translating gives CASSLPGRDGYTF.

This clone was found once. The J gene is TRBJ2-7, the V gene TRBV7-2; TRBD2 might be the D (5 bases). The CDR3 is 14 residues long. CDR1 SGHTA and CDR2 FQGNSA come from the germline V gene. Trimming stripped 1 base from V and 4 bases from J, with 11 bases between. CDR3 sequence reads: CASSLDWTAYEQYF. The CDR3 nucleotides are TGTGCCAGCAGCTTAGATTGGACTGCTTACGAGCAGTACTTC.

V and J are TRBV18 and TRBJ1-5; no definite D call. Germline assignment: CDR1 KGHSH and CDR2 LQKENI. CDR3 size: 15 residues. V lost 4 bases and J 6 bases, leaving 16 bases between the germline ends. This chain's CDR3 is CASSQRTSEAQPQHF. CDR3 nucleotides: TGTGCCAGCTCACAGCGGACCTCAGAGGCTCAGCCCCAGCATTTT.

The chain has TRBV7-2 and TRBJ1-5; D unresolved. Germline V gene lookup returns CDR1 SGHTA and CDR2 FQGNSA. The V end lost 3 bases, the J end lost 3 bases, and 12 bases lay between the germline ends. The CDR3 consists of 15 residues. CDR3 in DNA: TGTGCCAGCAGCTTTCGTGGCGGGAACAATCAGCCCCAGCATTTT. This codes for CASSFRGGNNQPQHF. Full variable domain (rest looked up from reference TRBV7-2 and TRBJ1-5): GAGVSQSPSNKVTEKGKDVELRCDPISGHTALYWYRQSLGQGLEFLIYFQGNSAPDKSGLPSDRFSAERTGGSVSTLTIQRTQQEDSAVYLCASSFRGGNNQPQHFGDGTRLSIL.

This clone was observed a handful of times. Germline is not matched at one junction end, which may reflect a read error. CDR3 DNA sequence: TGTGCTAGCAGCTCCCACAGGGCGAACACCGGGGAGCTGTTTTTT. It codes for CASSSHRANTGELFF. The chain joins TRBV7-7 to TRBJ2-2; a possible D gene is TRBD1 (6 bases). This CDR3 spans 15 amino acids. CDR1 is SSHAT and CDR2 is FNYEAQ in the germline V gene (reference sequence).

The rearrangement joins TRBV2 to TRBJ1-2; TRBD1 agrees at 9 bases. The junction had 5 bases not matched to a gene; V was cut back by 6 bases and J by 6 bases. This CDR3 has 13 amino acids. CDR1 is SNHLY and CDR2 is FYNNEI in the germline V gene. CDR3 sequence reads: CASRRDREDGYTF. CDR3 bases: TGTGCCAGCAGGAGGGACAGGGAGGATGGCTACACCTTC. The full variable domain, in which reference TRBV2 and TRBJ1-2 provide the parts outside the CDR3, is EPEVTQTPSHQVTQMGQEVILRCVPISNHLYFYWYRQILGQKVEFLVSFYNNEISEKSEIFDDQFSVERPDGSNFTLKIRSTKLEDSAMYFCASRRDREDGYTFGSGTRLTVV.

The chain uses TRBV20-1 and TRBJ2-7, with 7 bases identical to TRBD2. V was clipped by 3 bases and J by 2 bases; unmatched bases: 10. This CDR3 has 15 amino acids. Germline CDR1 and CDR2: DFQATT and SNEGSKA (reference sequence). The CDR3 reads CSASPQQGGPYEQYF. Written as DNA, the CDR3 is TGCAGTGCTAGTCCCCAGCAGGGAGGGCCCTACGAGCAGTACTTC.

CDR3 protein: CSVEQQGDLEAFF. The CDR3 bases are TGCAGCGTTGAGCAACAGGGTGACCTTGAAGCTTTCTTT. The rearrangement uses TRBV29-1 and TRBJ1-1; maybe TRBD1 (6 bases). This CDR3 contains 13 residues. Trimming left V 3 bases short and J 7 bases short, with 15 bases between. Germline CDR1 and CDR2: SQVTM and ANQGSEA.

The chain employs TRBV7-2 and TRBJ2-5; D is unclear. The length of the CDR3 is 13 residues. With 6 bases removed from V and 5 bases from J, the gap between germline ends came to 13 bases. Germline lookup yields CDR1 SGHTA and CDR2 FQGNSA. CDR3 coding DNA: TGTGCCAGCAGGCCACCCTTGGTGGAGACCCAGTACTTC. As protein: CASRPPLVETQYF.

The chain combines TRBV19 with TRBJ2-7; TRBD2 matches 7 bases. Per the germline V gene, CDR1 is LNHDA and CDR2 is SQIVND (reference sequence). V shed 6 bases, J shed 1 base, and the junction held 9 bases outside the gene matches. The CDR3 is 15 residues long. CDR3 bases: TGTGCCAGTAGAAGTGAGGGAGGGAGTTCCTACGAGCAGTACTTC. Protein sequence: CASRSEGGSSYEQYF.